This is a list of T cell receptor beta chains from one sample in a study of T cell responses to AZD1222 COVID-19 vaccine. Clones were read by immunoSEQ multiplex PCR, and TCRdb kept only the in-frame ones, dropping some. The sample contains approximately 91,000 clones, roughly 84% of which appear only once. Sequences were derived from peripheral blood, sampled on day 0 of AZD1222 vaccination. All receptors derive from an adult in good health. Each CDR3 is given with its conserved first and last residue. Fields, in order: D gene, J gene, V gene, CDR3 protein, CDR3 DNA. A D gene is named only where the DNA matches it firmly.

>NA|TRBJ1-1|TRBV6-5
CASSFSGTEAFF
TGTGCCAGCAGTTTCTCAGGTACTGAAGCTTTCTTT
>NA|TRBJ2-3|TRBV3-1/TRBV3-2
CASSQTGSGTDTQYF
TGTGCCAGCAGCCAAACGGGTAGCGGTACAGATACGCAGTATTTT
>TRBD1|TRBJ2-7|TRBV5-1
CASSLASGTGLPEQYF
TGCGCCAGCAGCTTGGCCAGCGGGACAGGGCTTCCCGAGCAGTACTTC
>NA|TRBJ1-1|TRBV25-1
CASSESGPGTEAFF
TGTGCCAGCAGTGAATCGGGGCCGGGGACTGAAGCTTTCTTT
>NA|TRBJ1-2|TRBV12-3/TRBV12-4
CASSLGMPTF
TGTGCCAGCAGTTTGGGTATGCCTACCTTC
>TRBD1|TRBJ1-2|TRBV27
CASSSRQGYGYTF
TGTGCCAGCAGTTCTAGACAGGGCTATGGCTACACCTTC
>NA|TRBJ2-5|TRBV5-1
CASSLEHQETQYF
TGCGCCAGCAGCTTGGAACATCAAGAGACCCAGTACTTC
>NA|TRBJ1-1|TRBV5-5
CASSLVEGSIAEAFF
TGTGCCAGCAGCTTGGTAGAGGGCTCGATCGCTGAAGCTTTCTTT
>TRBD2|TRBJ2-4|TRBV5-8
CASSRGSGEDIQYF
TGTGCCAGCAGCCGGGGGAGCGGGGAGGACATTCAGTACTTC
>NA|TRBJ1-1|TRBV18
CASSSQGLDAFF
TGTGCCAGCTCATCGCAGGGTCTGGATGCTTTCTTT
>NA|TRBJ1-1|TRBV12-3/TRBV12-4
CASSLFSTEAFF
TGTGCCAGCAGTTTATTTAGCACTGAAGCTTTCTTT
>TRBD1|TRBJ2-2|TRBV5-6
CASSVTGGFANTGELFF
TGTGCCAGCAGCGTAACAGGGGGCTTCGCGAACACCGGGGAGCTGTTTTTT
>NA|TRBJ2-7|TRBV10-1
CASSEGREASYPYEQYF
TGCGCCAGCAGTGAGGGAAGGGAAGCCTCTTACCCCTACGAGCAGTACTTC